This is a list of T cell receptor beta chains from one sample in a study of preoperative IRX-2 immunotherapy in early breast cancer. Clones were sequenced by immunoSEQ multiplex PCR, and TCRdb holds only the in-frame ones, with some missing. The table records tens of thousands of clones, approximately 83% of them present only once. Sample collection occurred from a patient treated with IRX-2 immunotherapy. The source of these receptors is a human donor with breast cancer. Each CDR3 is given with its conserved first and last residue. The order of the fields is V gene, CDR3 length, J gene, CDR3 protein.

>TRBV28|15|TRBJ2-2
CASSPQGGITGELFF
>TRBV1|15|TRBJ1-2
CASSRTGGEGYGYTF
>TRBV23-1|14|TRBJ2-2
CASSQDINTGELFF
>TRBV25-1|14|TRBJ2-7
CASSRNRGAYEQYF
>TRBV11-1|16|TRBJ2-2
CASSLMGLADTGELFF
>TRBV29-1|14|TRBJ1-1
CSVVGTPMNTEAFF
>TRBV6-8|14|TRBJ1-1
CASSGGVHGEQAFF
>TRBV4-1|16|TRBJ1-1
CASSQVRRTGSTEAFF
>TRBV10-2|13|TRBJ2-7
CASHPSGPGEQYF
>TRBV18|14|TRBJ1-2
CASSPPGLAYGYTF
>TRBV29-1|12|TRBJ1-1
CSVGKQASAAFF
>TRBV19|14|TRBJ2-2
CATRDRRLGGELFF
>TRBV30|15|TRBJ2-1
CAWRMGTRINNEQFF
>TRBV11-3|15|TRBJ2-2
CASSSRGGRAEELFF
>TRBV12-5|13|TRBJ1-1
CASGRGENTEAFF
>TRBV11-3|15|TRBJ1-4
CASRKGMGDGEKLFF
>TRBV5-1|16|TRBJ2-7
CASSEALGARAYEQYF
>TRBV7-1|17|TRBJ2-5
CASSLDWLSLSQETQYF